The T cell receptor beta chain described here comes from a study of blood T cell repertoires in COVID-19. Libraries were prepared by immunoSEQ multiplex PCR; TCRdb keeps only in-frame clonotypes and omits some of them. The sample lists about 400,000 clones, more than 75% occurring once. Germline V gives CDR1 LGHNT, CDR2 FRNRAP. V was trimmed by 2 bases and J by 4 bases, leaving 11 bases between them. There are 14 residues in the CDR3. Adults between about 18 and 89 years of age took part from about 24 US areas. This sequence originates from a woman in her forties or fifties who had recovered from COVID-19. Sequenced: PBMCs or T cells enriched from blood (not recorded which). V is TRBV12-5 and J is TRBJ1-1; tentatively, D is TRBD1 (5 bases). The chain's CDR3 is CASGLSQGSTEAFF. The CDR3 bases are TGTGCTAGTGGTTTGAGTCAGGGTTCCACTGAAGCTTTCTTT.